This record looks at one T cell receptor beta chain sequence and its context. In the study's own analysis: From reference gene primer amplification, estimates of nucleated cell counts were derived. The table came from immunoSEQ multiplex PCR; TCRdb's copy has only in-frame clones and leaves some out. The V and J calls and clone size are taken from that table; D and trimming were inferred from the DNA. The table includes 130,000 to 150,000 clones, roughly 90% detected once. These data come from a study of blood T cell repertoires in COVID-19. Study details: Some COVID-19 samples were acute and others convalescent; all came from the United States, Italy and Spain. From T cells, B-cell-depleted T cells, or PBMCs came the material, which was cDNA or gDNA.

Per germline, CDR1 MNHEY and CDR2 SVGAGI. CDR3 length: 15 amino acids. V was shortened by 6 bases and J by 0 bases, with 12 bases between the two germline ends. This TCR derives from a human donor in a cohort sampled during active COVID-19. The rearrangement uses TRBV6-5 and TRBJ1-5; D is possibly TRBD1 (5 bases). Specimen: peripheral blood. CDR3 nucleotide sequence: TGTGCCAGCAGCCCACAGGAGATTAGCAATCAGCCCCAGCATTTT. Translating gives CASSPQEISNQPQHF.